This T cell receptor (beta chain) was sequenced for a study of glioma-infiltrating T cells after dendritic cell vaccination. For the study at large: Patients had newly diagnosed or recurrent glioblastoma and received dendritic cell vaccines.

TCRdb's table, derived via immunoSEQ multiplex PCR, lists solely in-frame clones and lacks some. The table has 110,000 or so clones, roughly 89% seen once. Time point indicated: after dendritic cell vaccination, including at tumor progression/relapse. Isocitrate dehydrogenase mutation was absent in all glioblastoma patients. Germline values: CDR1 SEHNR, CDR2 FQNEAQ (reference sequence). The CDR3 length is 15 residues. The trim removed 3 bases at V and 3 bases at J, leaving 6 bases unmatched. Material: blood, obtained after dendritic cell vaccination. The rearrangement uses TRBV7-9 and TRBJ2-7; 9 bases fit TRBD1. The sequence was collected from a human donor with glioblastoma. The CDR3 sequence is CASSLGGQGDYEQYF. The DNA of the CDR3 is TGTGCCAGCAGCTTGGGGGGACAGGGAGACTACGAGCAGTACTTC.